These 13 T cell receptor beta chains came from one sample sequenced in a study of cytomegalovirus exposure and HLA in healthy donors (dated by TCRdb to about 2017). Receptor amplification or capture employed the immunoSEQ multiplex PCR assay. For the multiplex PCR, a mixture combining 60 forward primers for TCR Vbeta segments and 13 reverse primers for TCR Jbeta segments was used. The table was pulled from immuneACCESS by TCRdb, which kept in-frame rearrangements only. Such tables lose some clones; where checked, under half of the loss comes from unresolved V genes, and the rest has no known cause. The sample data list 170,000 or so clones, and just over 75% of these were observed just once. The top ten hold around 1.5% of the sample. The sample was PBMCs. The receptor source for this set is a young woman in good health and CMV-seropositive.

The CDR3 DNA reads TGTGCCAGCAGCTTGATCTTGGCGGGAGTGGTAGATACGCAGTATTTT. This sequence encodes CASSLILAGVVDTQYF. This chain uses TRBV5-8 with TRBJ2-3; TRBD2 agrees at 7 bases. In germline, CDR1 is SGHTS, CDR2 YDEGEE. J gave up 5 bases and V 1 base, and 10 bases lay outside the gene matches. CDR3 length: 16 amino acids.

This chain connects TRBV5-1 to TRBJ2-1; 8 positions agree with TRBD1. Germline V gene data show CDR1 as SGHRS and CDR2 as YFSETQ. This CDR3 has 16 amino acids. Losses at the gene ends were 4 bases for V and 0 bases for J; bases not matched to a gene: 6. CDR3 nucleotides: TGCGCCAGCAGCGTCCAGGGGGCGCCCTCCTACAATGAGCAGTTCTTC. Residues: CASSVQGAPSYNEQFF.

The V gene is TRBV6-5, the J gene TRBJ2-7; 9 bases are shared with TRBD2. Germline V CDR1 and CDR2: MNHEY, SVGAGI. This CDR3 comprises 15 residues. Trimming at V came to 0 bases and at J to 6 bases, leaving 6 bases not matched to a gene. CDR3 residues: CASSYSSAGGSEQYF. CDR3 coding DNA: TGTGCCAGCAGTTACTCTTCCGCGGGAGGGTCCGAGCAGTACTTC.

V gene TRBV5-5 combines with J gene TRBJ1-1, with 10 bases that match TRBD1. The CDR3 length is 16 residues. Per germline, CDR1 SGHKS and CDR2 YYEKEE (reference sequence). J gave up 4 bases and V 0 bases, and 6 bases lay outside the gene matches. CDR3 sequence reads: CASSLGQGARGTEAFF. CDR3 DNA: TGTGCCAGCAGCTTGGGACAGGGGGCGCGGGGCACTGAAGCTTTCTTT.

The chain links TRBV28 to TRBJ2-2, with D possibly being TRBD1 (5 bases). V was cut by 6 bases and J by 0 bases, with 23 bases left in between. Germline assignment: CDR1 MDHEN and CDR2 SYDVKM. The CDR3 loop spans 19 amino acids. CDR3 DNA sequence: TGTGCCAGCAGAACCCCGTGGGGCGCCGCGTTAGCGAACACCGGGGAGCTGTTTTTT. It encodes CASRTPWGAALANTGELFF.

The gene calls are TRBV7-3 and TRBJ2-7; no reliable D call. V lost 3 bases and J lost 5, with 14 bases in between. The CDR3 is 14 amino acids. The germline V gene has CDR1 SGHTA and CDR2 FQGTGA. For the CDR3, the DNA is TGTGCCAGCAGCTTCTTTGGTTTAGAGGACGAGCAGTACTTC. Its translation is CASSFFGLEDEQYF.

CDR3 sequence reads: CASSLVSGSEQYF. Here the CDR3 DNA reads TGTGCCAGCAGCTTAGTATCAGGGTCCGAGCAGTACTTC. The J gene is TRBJ2-7, the V gene TRBV7-2; TRBD1 is a possible D gene (5 bases). V lost 1 base and J 6 bases, leaving 10 bases between the germline ends. The CDR3 covers 13 residues. Germline loops: CDR1 SGHTA, CDR2 FQGNSA.

This chain connects TRBV28 to TRBJ1-2; no reliable D call. Looked up from germline, CDR1 is MDHEN and CDR2 is SYDVKM. V gave up 5 bases and J gave up 8 bases, with 18 bases separating them. The CDR3 is 14 amino acids. CDR3 residues: CASSPGISLGGYTF. In nucleotides, the CDR3 is TGTGCCAGCAGTCCCGGGATCTCCCTCGGAGGCTACACCTTC.

This clone was counted a few times. V is TRBV7-9 and J is TRBJ2-5; 9 bases map to TRBD2. CDR1 is SEHNR, CDR2 FQNEAQ, per germline (reference sequence). The CDR3 sequence is 14 residues long. Trimming cost V 4 bases and J 6 bases; bases outside gene matches: 6. Written as DNA, the CDR3 is TGTGCCAGCAGCTCCGGGACTAGCAGCAAGACCCAGTACTTC. Residues: CASSSGTSSKTQYF.

The chain is built from TRBV4-1 and TRBJ2-3, with TRBD1 identical over 7 bases. This CDR3 comprises 17 residues. The V and J ends lost 0 bases and 2 bases, in that order; junction bases with no gene match: 8. Germline CDR1 and CDR2: MGHRA and YSYEKL. The CDR3 region has the DNA TGCGCCAGCAGCCAAGAGATACAGGGGAGACCCACAGATACGCAGTATTTT. Its protein is CASSQEIQGRPTDTQYF.

V usage is TRBV11-2 and J usage is TRBJ1-1; tentatively, D is TRBD1 (6 bases). Trimming took 3 bases from V and 6 from J, leaving 11 bases between them. The germline CDR1 and CDR2 sequences are SGHAT and FQNNGV. The CDR3 is 13 amino acids. The CDR3 DNA follows: TGTGCCAGCAGCTTGGACAGATCCCCTGAAGCTTTCTTT. Protein product: CASSLDRSPEAFF. Variable domain in full (rest from reference TRBV11-2 and TRBJ1-1): EAGVAQSPRYKIIEKRQSVAFWCNPISGHATLYWYQQILGQGPKLLIQFQNNGVVDDSQLPKDRFSAERLKGVDSTLKIQPAKLEDSAVYLCASSLDRSPEAFFGQGTRLTVV.

This chain links TRBV5-1 with TRBJ2-5, with TRBD1 as a possible D gene (5 bases). The CDR3 covers 15 residues. CDR1 and CDR2 from the germline V gene are SGHRS and YFSETQ. Trimming removed 5 bases at V and 5 bases at J, with 19 bases between. The CDR3: CASSQTTGSGETQYF. In DNA, the CDR3 is TGCGCCAGCAGTCAAACCACAGGATCCGGGGAGACCCAGTACTTC.

The gene calls are TRBV2 and TRBJ2-7; possibly TRBD1 for D (6 bases). The CDR3 contains 12 residues. Trimming shortened V by 6 bases and J by 4 bases, and 10 bases separated the two germline ends. Germline CDR1 SNHLY, CDR2 FYNNEI. The CDR3 sequence is CASSAGVYEQYF. In DNA, the CDR3 is TGTGCCAGCAGCGCAGGGGTGTACGAGCAGTACTTC.